These 4 T cell receptor beta chains came from one sample sequenced in a study of cytotoxic CD8 clonotypes in ibrutinib-treated CLL. Sequencing used immunoSEQ multiplex PCR; TCRdb keeps in-frame clones, though not all of them. The sample includes about 200,000 clones, nearly 80% of them seen just once. The sequencing used PBMCs, collected after 12 months of ibrutinib treatment. The receptors were gathered from a human donor with chronic lymphocytic leukemia.

The chain carries TRBV7-8 and TRBJ2-2; D remains ambiguous. Per the germline V gene, CDR1 is SGHVS and CDR2 is FQNEAQ. Between the trimmed V and J ends, which lost 2 bases and 0 bases, there was a span of 13 bases. This CDR3 has 17 residues. The CDR3 nucleotides read TGTGCCAGCAGCTTAAGGGTCTGGACCGCGAACACCGGGGAGCTGTTTTTT. It specifies CASSLRVWTANTGELFF. Together with reference TRBV7-8 and TRBJ2-2, the CDR3 gives the full variable domain: GAGVSQSPRYKVAKRGQDVALRCDPISGHVSLFWYQQALGQGPEFLTYFQNEAQLDKSGLPSDRFFAERPEGSVSTLKIQRTQQEDSAVYLCASSLRVWTANTGELFFGEGSRLTVL.

The chain employs TRBV27 and TRBJ2-5, with 8 bases lining up with TRBD2. This CDR3 is 15 amino acids long. CDR1 and CDR2 from the germline V gene are MNHEY and SMNVEV (reference sequence). V trimming: 2 bases; J trimming: 2 bases; junction bases outside the gene matches: 4. The CDR3 loop is CASSLGLAGQETQYF. The CDR3 nucleotides are TGTGCCAGCAGTTTAGGGCTAGCGGGTCAAGAGACCCAGTACTTC.

This clone was picked up a small number of times. The V and J genes are TRBV11-2 and TRBJ2-5, with D perhaps TRBD2 (5 bases). Germline-derived CDR1 and CDR2 are SGHAT and FQNNGV. This CDR3 spans 13 amino acids. The CDR3 protein is CAAAPGPTETQYF. DNA for the CDR3: TGTGCAGCGGCCCCCGGGCCCACAGAGACCCAGTACTTC.

This chain uses TRBV7-3 with TRBJ2-2, with D possibly being TRBD1 (5 bases). Germline CDR1 SGHTA, CDR2 FQGTGA. This CDR3 spans 15 amino acids. Trimming shortened V by 5 bases and J by 5 bases, and 15 bases separated the two germline ends. CDR3 sequence (DNA): TGTGCCAGCAGCCCAAGGGGTAGTGGGACCGGGGAGCTGTTTTTT. It specifies CASSPRGSGTGELFF. Drawing the rest from reference TRBV7-3 and TRBJ2-2, the complete variable domain is GAGVSQTPSNKVTEKGKYVELRCDPISGHTALYWYRQSLGQGPEFLIYFQGTGAADDSGLPNDRFFAVRPEGSVSTLKIQRTERGDSAVYLCASSPRGSGTGELFFGEGSRLTVL.